Below are 31 T cell receptor beta chains sequenced from a single sample in a study of graft-versus-host responses after intestinal transplantation. The table came from immunoSEQ multiplex PCR; TCRdb's copy has only in-frame clones and leaves some out. The sample records 10,000 to 15,000 clones, about 88% being singletons. This sample comprised PBMCs, obtained roughly 290 days after intestinal transplant. Receptors were obtained from a human patient who received an intestinal transplant, so some T cells may come from the graft donor.

V and J are TRBV10-3 and TRBJ2-2, with D possibly matching TRBD2 (6 bases). Trimming took 7 bases from V and 0 from J, leaving 12 bases between them. This CDR3 has 15 residues. Germline V CDR1 and CDR2: ENHRY, SYGVKD. CDR3 region: CAIKGLFANTGELFF. DNA of the CDR3: TGTGCCATCAAGGGACTCTTCGCGAACACCGGGGAGCTGTTTTTT.

The V call is TRBV28, the J call TRBJ2-7; D unresolved. The CDR3 is made up of 11 amino acids. The V and J ends lost 4 bases and 5 bases respectively, with 6 bases between them. Germline lookup yields CDR1 MDHEN and CDR2 SYDVKM. The CDR3 nucleotides are TGTGCCAGCAGTTATGGGGACGAGCAGTACTTC. Translated: CASSYGDEQYF.

The chain combines TRBV9 with TRBJ2-7; tentatively, D is TRBD1 (6 bases). CDR3 size: 15 residues. Trimming shortened V by 5 bases and J by 0 bases, and 15 bases separated the two germline ends. The germline CDR1 and CDR2 sequences are SGDLS and YYNGEE. As DNA, the CDR3 is TGTGCCAGCAGTACCGGGACATCAAGCTCCTACGAGCAGTACTTC. Translation gives CASSTGTSSSYEQYF.

The chain joins TRBV6-1 to TRBJ2-7, with 11 bases identical to TRBD2. The CDR3 has 15 amino acids. Germline lookup yields CDR1 MNHNS and CDR2 SASEGT. The V and J ends lost 1 base and 2 bases, in that order; junction bases with no gene match: 1. CDR3 in DNA: TGTGCCAGCAGTGAAGAACTAGCGGGAGCCTACGAGCAGTACTTC. It codes for CASSEELAGAYEQYF.

The chain links TRBV9 to TRBJ2-2; possible D gene TRBD2, 6 bases. V was cut by 0 bases and J by 5 bases, with 14 bases left in between. The CDR3 has 16 residues. The V gene's germline CDR1 is SGDLS and CDR2 YYNGEE. CDR3 residues: CASSVGASGGTGELFF. As DNA, the CDR3 is TGTGCCAGCAGCGTAGGGGCCTCCGGGGGAACCGGGGAGCTGTTTTTT.

The chain combines TRBV7-8 with TRBJ2-3, with 7 bases matching TRBD2. V was pared by 0 bases and J by 5 bases, with 5 bases of the junction left unmatched. The CDR3 is 15 residues long. Germline V lookup: CDR1 SGHVS, CDR2 FQNEAQ. CDR3 bases: TGTGCCAGCAGCTTAGCGGGAGGGCCGGGAGATACGCAGTATTTT. The encoded protein is CASSLAGGPGDTQYF.

The rearrangement uses TRBV4-2 and TRBJ2-7, with 10 bases matching TRBD1. Germline loops: CDR1 LGHNA, CDR2 YNFKEQ. The CDR3 contains 16 residues. V dropped 1 base and J dropped 3; count of bases not matched to a gene: 6. The CDR3 sequence: CASSQVEGQGNYEQYF. Written as DNA, the CDR3 is TGTGCCAGCAGCCAAGTGGAGGGACAGGGGAACTACGAGCAGTACTTC.

The table lists this clone with a count of one. CDR3 in DNA: TGTGCCAGTAGTATAGATGCCATTAACAATGAGCAGTTCTTC. Residues: CASSIDAINNEQFF. This chain joins TRBV19 and TRBJ2-1, with D uncertain. The CDR3 runs to 14 residues. CDR1 is LNHDA and CDR2 is SQIVND in the germline V gene (reference sequence). The ends were cut back, 0 bases at V and 5 bases at J, with 8 bases in the middle.

The V call is TRBV5-4, the J call TRBJ1-4; 10 bases agree with TRBD1. The junction had 1 base not matched to a gene; V was cut back by 2 bases and J by 6 bases. The CDR3 sequence is 14 residues long. Germline assignment: CDR1 SGHNT and CDR2 YYREEE (reference sequence). This chain's CDR3 is CASSFGTGDEKLFF. The CDR3 bases are TGTGCCAGCAGCTTCGGGACAGGGGATGAAAAACTGTTTTTT.

The rearrangement joins TRBV19 to TRBJ2-1; 10 bases are shared with TRBD2. This CDR3 has 17 residues. The ends lost 3 bases at V and 5 bases at J; junction bases unmatched: 10. From germline, CDR1 is LNHDA and CDR2 SQIVND (reference sequence). This CDR3 reads CASSIHHSGRPDNEQFF. The CDR3 DNA follows: TGTGCCAGTAGTATCCACCATAGCGGGAGGCCCGACAATGAGCAGTTCTTC.

J is TRBJ1-2 and V is TRBV7-2; D is undetermined. V dropped 0 bases and J dropped 0 bases, with 14 bases sitting between them. This CDR3 is 17 amino acids long. Germline CDR1 reads SGHTA; CDR2 reads FQGNSA. CDR3 sequence reads: CASSLAPREGSNYGYTF. The CDR3 DNA is TGTGCCAGCAGCTTAGCGCCCCGGGAGGGCTCTAACTATGGCTACACCTTC.

This chain uses TRBV28 with TRBJ1-5; no reliable D call. V lost 4 bases and J lost 3, with 13 bases in between. Germline loops: CDR1 MDHEN, CDR2 SYDVKM. The CDR3 totals 15 residues. The CDR3 protein is CASSSSAGFNQPQHF. In DNA, the CDR3 is TGTGCCAGCAGTTCCTCGGCAGGCTTCAATCAGCCCCAGCATTTT.

V gene TRBV27 combines with J gene TRBJ2-7, with D possibly matching TRBD1 (6 bases). The CDR3 has 14 residues. CDR1 and CDR2 (germline): MNHEY, SMNVEV (reference sequence). V dropped 6 bases and J dropped 3 bases, with 15 bases sitting between them. CDR3 DNA sequence: TGTGCCAGCAGCGAAACAGGGATCGGCTACGAGCAGTACTTC. Translating gives CASSETGIGYEQYF.

This chain links TRBV4-3 with TRBJ1-4, with 7 bases aligning to TRBD1. V shed 0 bases, J shed 3 bases, and the junction held 1 base outside the gene matches. This CDR3 is 15 amino acids long. Germline V lookup: CDR1 LGHNA, CDR2 YSLEER. CDR3 region: CASSQDGTANEKLFF. DNA for the CDR3: TGCGCCAGCAGCCAAGATGGGACAGCTAATGAAAAACTGTTTTTT.

V and J are TRBV19 and TRBJ2-3, with D possibly being TRBD2 (6 bases). Germline assignment: CDR1 LNHDA and CDR2 SQIVND (reference sequence). The germline V and J ends were trimmed by 2 bases and 6 bases, with 12 bases remaining between them. This CDR3 is 14 amino acids long. Here the CDR3 reads CASSIRLGGDTQYF. The CDR3 DNA follows: TGTGCCAGTAGTATACGACTAGGAGGGGATACGCAGTATTTT.

This chain joins TRBV28 and TRBJ2-7; TRBD1 agrees at 8 bases. The trim removed 5 bases at V and 7 bases at J, leaving 4 bases unmatched. This CDR3 contains 12 residues. Germline CDR1 and CDR2: MDHEN and SYDVKM. The CDR3 region has the DNA TGTGCCAGCAGTCCACAGGGGGAAGAGCAGTACTTC. Protein sequence: CASSPQGEEQYF. Filled out from reference TRBV28 and TRBJ2-7, the complete variable domain reads DVKVTQSSRYLVKRTGEKVFLECVQDMDHENMFWYRQDPGLGLRLIYFSYDVKMKEKGDIPEGYSVSREKKERFSLILESASTNQTSMYLCASSPQGEEQYFGPGTRLTVT.

The chain couples TRBV11-2 to TRBJ1-5; perhaps TRBD1 as D (5 bases). Germline CDR1 reads SGHAT; CDR2 reads FQNNGV. The V and J ends lost 5 bases and 3 bases respectively, with 11 bases between them. This CDR3 spans 14 amino acids. CDR3 coding DNA: TGTGCCAGCAGCCTTGGGGGTGCCAATCAGCCCCAGCATTTT. This codes for CASSLGGANQPQHF.

This clone has a single count. The chain combines TRBV18 with TRBJ2-5; a possible D gene is TRBD1 (5 bases). Trimming left V 3 bases short and J 5 bases short, with 7 bases between. The germline gives CDR1 KGHSH, CDR2 LQKENI. The CDR3 is 12 residues long. The CDR3 region is CASSPGHETQYF. DNA of the CDR3: TGTGCCAGCTCACCGGGGCACGAGACCCAGTACTTC.

The genes are TRBV2 and TRBJ1-2; 9 bases map to TRBD1. V trimming: 1 base; J trimming: 7 bases; junction bases outside the gene matches: 13. CDR3 length: 17 residues. Germline values: CDR1 SNHLY, CDR2 FYNNEI. The CDR3 sequence is CASSEECGTGSFCGYTF. The CDR3 DNA is TGTGCCAGCAGTGAAGAATGCGGGACAGGGAGTTTTTGTGGCTACACCTTC.

This rearrangement joins TRBV6-1 to TRBJ1-1; D perhaps matches TRBD1 (5 bases). V lost 0 bases and J 5 bases, leaving 19 bases between the germline ends. The CDR3 totals 17 residues. Germline CDR1 and CDR2: MNHNS and SASEGT. As DNA, the CDR3 is TGTGCCAGCAGTGAAGCCCTAGATGCATGGGGGAAAACTGAAGCTTTCTTT. Protein: CASSEALDAWGKTEAFF.

The chain recombines TRBV30 with TRBJ2-5; D unclear. The CDR3 runs 11 residues. Germline assignment: CDR1 GTSNPN and CDR2 SVGIG (reference sequence). The ends were cut back, 0 bases at V and 5 bases at J, with 4 bases in the middle. The CDR3 region has the DNA TGTGCCTGGAGTGTACTGGAGACCCAGTACTTC. It translates to CAWSVLETQYF.

The rearrangement links TRBV5-1 to TRBJ2-1; possible D gene TRBD2, 6 bases. The germline gives CDR1 SGHRS, CDR2 YFSETQ. Trimming removed 4 bases at V and 9 bases at J, with 17 bases between. The CDR3 is 14 residues long. CDR3: CASSPGVAAFEQFF. For the CDR3, the DNA is TGCGCCAGCAGCCCCGGGGTAGCGGCCTTTGAGCAGTTCTTC.

The sample holds a few counts of this clone. The V and J genes are TRBV19 and TRBJ1-5; no reliable D call. Trimming removed 3 bases at V and 3 bases at J, with 6 bases between. Germline lookup yields CDR1 LNHDA and CDR2 SQIVND (reference sequence). This CDR3 has 13 amino acids. The CDR3 spells CASSIQANQPQHF. CDR3 coding DNA: TGTGCCAGTAGTATCCAGGCCAATCAGCCCCAGCATTTT. Variable domain in full (rest from reference TRBV19 and TRBJ1-5): DGGITQSPKYLFRKEGQNVTLSCEQNLNHDAMYWYRQDPGQGLRLIYYSQIVNDFQKGDIAEGYSVSREKKESFPLTVTSAQKNPTAFYLCASSIQANQPQHFGDGTRLSIL.

The J gene is TRBJ1-2, the V gene TRBV6-1; the D gene is possibly TRBD1 (6 bases). Germline CDR1 and CDR2: MNHNS and SASEGT. This CDR3 has 13 residues. Between the trimmed V and J ends, which lost 1 base and 8 bases, there was a span of 11 bases. The CDR3 loop reads CASSEVKGGGYTF. For the CDR3, the DNA is TGTGCCAGCAGTGAAGTTAAGGGGGGCGGCTACACCTTC.

The V gene is TRBV6-5, the J gene TRBJ1-1; D not certain. The CDR3 is 14 amino acids. V was pared by 2 bases and J by 7 bases, with 14 bases between. Germline assignment: CDR1 MNHEY and CDR2 SVGAGI. CDR3 sequence: CASSYGDPALEAFF. Here the CDR3 DNA reads TGTGCCAGCAGTTACGGGGATCCCGCCCTTGAAGCTTTCTTT.

This clone has only a few counts. The rearrangement links TRBV19 to TRBJ2-5; perhaps TRBD1 as D (5 bases). Between the trimmed V and J ends, which lost 7 bases and 1 base, there was a span of 7 bases. The germline V gene has CDR1 LNHDA and CDR2 SQIVND (reference sequence). There are 12 residues in the CDR3. The CDR3, as DNA: TGTGCCAGTAAAGGGGCCCAAGAGACCCAGTACTTC. Translation gives CASKGAQETQYF.

The chain links TRBV28 to TRBJ1-5; no clear D. Germline lookup yields CDR1 MDHEN and CDR2 SYDVKM. V dropped 3 bases and J dropped 3 bases, with 18 bases sitting between them. This CDR3 comprises 17 residues. CDR3 loop: CASSFRRVLAINQPQHF. The CDR3 nucleotides read TGTGCCAGCAGTTTTCGGCGGGTCTTGGCAATCAATCAGCCCCAGCATTTT.

The CDR3 bases are TGCGCCAGCAGCCAAAGCTGGGGGGAGGGGGCCACCTACAATGAGCAGTTCTTC. Translated, it gives CASSQSWGEGATYNEQFF. The rearrangement links TRBV4-1 to TRBJ2-1, with D possibly being TRBD1 or TRBD2 (7 bases each). The CDR3 spans 18 residues. CDR1 and CDR2 from the germline V gene are MGHRA and YSYEKL. Trimming removed 2 bases at V and 2 bases at J, with 19 bases between.

The rearrangement links TRBV7-2 to TRBJ2-1; tentatively, D is TRBD1 (6 bases). Germline lookup yields CDR1 SGHTA and CDR2 FQGNSA. V gave up 1 base and J gave up 3 bases, with 10 bases separating them. This CDR3 region has 15 residues. The CDR3 DNA is TGTGCCAGCAGCTTAGGTCGGACAGACTACAATGAGCAGTTCTTC. This gives the protein CASSLGRTDYNEQFF.

This chain connects TRBV13 to TRBJ2-7, with D uncertain. Trimming stripped 5 bases from V and 6 bases from J, with 14 bases between. The germline CDR1 and CDR2 sequences are PRHDT and FYEKMQ (reference sequence). The CDR3 has 13 amino acids. The CDR3 loop reads CASSAWRIGEQYF. The DNA for the CDR3 is TGTGCCAGCAGCGCATGGCGTATCGGCGAGCAGTACTTC.

The chain is built from TRBV5-5 and TRBJ2-5; D possibly uses TRBD1 or TRBD2 (5 bases each). The germline V and J ends were trimmed by 0 bases and 2 bases, with 14 bases remaining between them. This CDR3 is 16 amino acids long. Germline V gene sequence: CDR1 SGHKS, CDR2 YYEKEE (reference sequence). The CDR3 loop is CASSLGDRLFQETQYF. The CDR3 DNA is TGTGCCAGCAGCTTGGGCGACAGACTATTTCAAGAGACCCAGTACTTC.